One and the same sample provided the 5 T cell receptor beta chains below, sequenced in a study of T cell repertoires in cytomegalovirus infection. Their antigens are not known. TCRdb passed the reads through MiXCR, listing each CDR3 protein once. Among 250,000 to 300,000 distinct CDR3 sequences listed, approximately 22% were seen once. The starting material was cultured PBMCs, obtained from culture after CMV antigen stimulation. Source of these receptors: a human donor in good health (CMV status not recorded). Some clones in this sample may be carry-over from other donors' samples.

This clonotype was seen repeatedly, ten times or more. V is TRBV12-3 or TRBV12-4 and J is TRBJ1-1; 7 positions agree with TRBD1. With 7 bases clipped from V and 6 bases from J, the junction kept 8 bases outside the gene matches. The CDR3 loop spans 13 amino acids. As DNA, the CDR3 is TGTGCCAGCAAAATACGACAGGGCTCTGAAGCTTTCTTT. It codes for CASKIRQGSEAFF.

This chain joins TRBV12-3 or TRBV12-4 and TRBJ2-3; 8 nucleotides match TRBD2. With 2 bases clipped from V and 2 bases from J, the junction kept 3 bases outside the gene matches. The CDR3 runs to 15 residues. The CDR3 sequence is CASSLRGRSTDTQYF. The CDR3 DNA reads TGTGCCAGCAGTTTACGCGGGAGGTCCACAGATACGCAGTATTTT.

Note on this clonotype: Germline and junction disagree at one end, which may indicate a read error. J is TRBJ1-1 and V is TRBV19; no definite D call. The germline V gene has CDR1 LNHDA and CDR2 SQIVND (reference sequence). The CDR3 covers 15 residues. CDR3 DNA sequence: TGTGCCAGTAGTATAGGGGCAGTTGGGAACGCTGAAGCTTTCTTT. It yields the protein CASSIGAVGNAEAFF.

This clonotype was detected only a few times. CDR3 sequence (DNA): TGTGCCAGCAGTTTGTTGGGGTACCAAGAGACCCAGTACTTC. Its protein product is CASSLLGYQETQYF. The chain joins TRBV12-3 or TRBV12-4 to TRBJ2-5; D unclear. This CDR3 has 14 residues. V was trimmed by 3 bases and J by 0 bases, leaving 8 bases between them.

In this sample, this clonotype turned up many times. A read error may produce the germline difference seen at one junction end. V usage is TRBV11-3 and J usage is TRBJ2-2; the D gene is possibly TRBD1 (6 bases). Germline V gives CDR1 SGHNT, CDR2 YENEEA. The CDR3 has 18 amino acids. The CDR3, as DNA: TGTGCCAGCAGCTTAGGAGGGGGTGCAGCCTCGAACATCGGGGAGCTGTTTTTT. It encodes CASSLGGGAASNIGELFF.